This record concerns one TCR beta chain sequence. The antigen it recognizes is unknown. No per-base quality is available; no much larger clone lies one base away. The immunoSEQ Assay, a bias-controlled multiplex PCR, was used to amplify TCRbeta CDR3 regions from genomic DNA. As for how the authors treated the data: The number of nucleated cells in each sample was estimated by amplification of reference gene primers within the assay. To quantify the absolute abundance of each unique TCRbeta CDR3 rearrangement, sequence reads were collapsed and filtered. Productive Simpson clonality was computed per sample as the square root of Simpson's diversity index over productive rearrangements. Not all clones reach the TCRdb copy of this immuneACCESS table, which keeps in-frame sequences only. Checked studies attribute under half of the gap to unresolved V genes and leave the rest unexplained. V and J calls and clone size are copied from that table; D and trimming were computed from the DNA. The sample yields about 350,000 clones; 91% were counted once. The ten largest clones represent more than 3% of the sample.

A second Seattle source provided samples from volunteer blood donors who had recovered from COVID-19. Collaborating institutions collected whole blood in K2EDTA tubes following their own protocols. For TCRbeta analysis, collaborators shipped samples as frozen whole blood, isolated PBMCs, or DNA extracted from either of those sample types. The data stem from a study of blood T cell repertoires in COVID-19 (dated by TCRdb to between 2020 and 2021). With regard to the full study: Samples covering the acute and convalescent phases of COVID-19 were provided by collaborators in the United States, Italy and Spain. The prospective study material was composed of cDNA or gDNA derived from T cells, B-cell-depleted T cells, or PBMCs. Deeply sampled blood TCRbeta repertoires from subjects exposed to, actively infected with, or recovered from COVID-19 were included in the dataset. The repertoires were released in a freely available public database intended as a resource for research on the immune response to SARS-CoV-2. The samples were drawn from the first 160 participants of the ongoing ImmuneRACE study and from some 1,300 subjects provided by 6 global collaborators. Sample metadata almost always included a de-identified subject ID, COVID-19 status, age in years and sex. Where available, HLA class I and class II types were taken from metadata supplied by the sample provider and were not determined by assay-based typing.

What the study reported, not specific to this receptor: The quantity of clinical and demographic metadata differed by source and by participant and was supplied without curation.

The specimen sequenced was peripheral blood. This receptor was identified in a woman between 18 and 29 years old who had recovered from COVID-19.

CDR3 region: CASSLGGTGKLPDGYTF. Read as DNA, the sequence is TGCGCCAGCAGCTTGGGTGGGACAGGGAAGTTACCAGATGGCTACACCTTC. The rearranged segments are TRBV5-1 and TRBJ1-2; TRBD1 matches 9 bases in the middle. CDR1 is given as SGHRS and CDR2 as YFSETQ, both from the germline V gene. V loses 0 bases at its end and J loses 6 bases; junction bases beyond the gene matches: 12. The CDR3 runs 17 amino acids, cysteine and phenylalanine included. The sequence is cut down to CDR3 DNA, 51 bases in frame from base 1.